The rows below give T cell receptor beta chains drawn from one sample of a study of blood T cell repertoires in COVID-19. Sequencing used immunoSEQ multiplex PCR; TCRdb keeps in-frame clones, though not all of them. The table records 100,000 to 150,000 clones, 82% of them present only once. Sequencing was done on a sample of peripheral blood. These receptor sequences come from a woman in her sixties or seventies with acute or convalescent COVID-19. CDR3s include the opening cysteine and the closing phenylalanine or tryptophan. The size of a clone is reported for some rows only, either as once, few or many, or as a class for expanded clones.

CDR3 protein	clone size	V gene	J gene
CASSLDSVGFVTEAFF	once	TRBV5-1	TRBJ1-1
CASSPNTAGASTDTQYF	NA	TRBV18	TRBJ2-3
CASSLASGVPGGELFF	NA	TRBV11-3	TRBJ2-2
CASSRGGQPQHF	NA	TRBV4-2	TRBJ1-5
CASSQGRPGQPIKLFF	NA	TRBV7-2	TRBJ1-4
CASRARLAGGREQYF	NA	TRBV27	TRBJ2-7
CATGTITGELFF	NA	TRBV24-1	TRBJ2-2
CASSLDRLAGVETQYF	NA	TRBV11-2	TRBJ2-5
CAITENYRDSPLHF	NA	TRBV10-3	TRBJ1-6
CASSSDFGYTF	NA	TRBV5-1	TRBJ1-2
CASSADRNTGELFF	few	TRBV7-3	TRBJ2-2
CASRSIDRAQETQYF	NA	TRBV19	TRBJ2-5
CASSPLQGSTEAFF	NA	TRBV18	TRBJ1-1
CSVSTGTGIAQPQHF	NA	TRBV29-1	TRBJ1-5
CASRRYRGRENNSPLHF	NA	TRBV11-3	TRBJ1-6
CASSQAGGSYNEQFF	NA	TRBV4-1	TRBJ2-1
CASSLETVGYEQYF	NA	TRBV11-3	TRBJ2-7
CAITEGGGADTQYF	NA	TRBV10-3	TRBJ2-3
CASSLRVIGAGNHEQYF	NA	TRBV27	TRBJ2-7
CASSLSPFFRDMVYGYTF	NA	TRBV27	TRBJ1-2
CASSLSKGQFYGYTF	few	TRBV5-4	TRBJ1-2
CASSSGQGTHTQYF	NA	TRBV6-5	TRBJ2-3
CASSIGTGSRGNYGYTF	NA	TRBV19	TRBJ1-2
CASSLGQGSRELFF	NA	TRBV7-3	TRBJ2-2
CASSDLRADVQYF	once	TRBV2	TRBJ2-3
CASSYPLAGMETQYF	NA	TRBV6-2/TRBV6-3	TRBJ2-5
CASSKRGYGYTF	once	TRBV7-2	TRBJ1-2
CASTRGTQANYGYTF	NA	TRBV30	TRBJ1-2
CASSLTGDDTEAFF	NA	TRBV6-5	TRBJ1-1
CASSSGTGFFGYTF	few	TRBV13	TRBJ1-2
CASSYSREMNTEAFF	NA	TRBV6-2/TRBV6-3	TRBJ1-1
CASSYTKGQGTSPLHF	NA	TRBV6-8	TRBJ1-6
CASSLEGPLKTDTQYF	NA	TRBV7-8	TRBJ2-3
CASGPTSQGARVGETQYF	NA	TRBV12-5	TRBJ2-5
CASSLAGGYNEQFF	NA	TRBV7-6	TRBJ2-1
CASSMGFGTGQGYTF	NA	TRBV19	TRBJ1-2
CASSLGGGGWNEQFF	NA	TRBV5-1	TRBJ2-1
CASKRDKSNEQFF	NA	TRBV6-5	TRBJ2-1
CASSFSEGDRGFF	few	TRBV6-5	TRBJ2-1
CASSHPSGAQDKADTQYF	NA	TRBV4-2	TRBJ2-3
CASSSLAGANEQFF	NA	TRBV5-1	TRBJ2-1
CASSFRQGMENTIYF	NA	TRBV6-5	TRBJ1-3
CASSYSGKSNQPQHF	NA	TRBV6-5	TRBJ1-5
CSVDTSNYGYTF	NA	TRBV29-1	TRBJ1-2
CASSPDRTSSAGVAQYF	NA	TRBV18	TRBJ2-5
CASSYVQGAGEKLFF	NA	TRBV6-5	TRBJ1-4
CASSPGGAPSTDTQYF	NA	TRBV11-3	TRBJ2-3
CASSYSVTGGNQPQHF	few	TRBV6-2/TRBV6-3	TRBJ1-5
CASTRAGGQADTQYF	NA	TRBV7-8	TRBJ2-3
CASSLAGVSQETQYF	NA	TRBV7-2	TRBJ2-5
CASSPQGAKNIQYF	NA	TRBV5-4	TRBJ2-4
CASTGQGSRNQPQHF	NA	TRBV6-6	TRBJ1-5
CASSLGLARTGELFF	NA	TRBV7-2	TRBJ2-2
CASSQGGIGTGGENSPLHF	few	TRBV3-1/TRBV3-2	TRBJ1-6
CAWSVSPGGNTIYF	NA	TRBV30	TRBJ1-3
CASSLNRADLGYTF	NA	TRBV5-1	TRBJ1-2
CASSFPGGTGGFYEQYF	NA	TRBV28	TRBJ2-7